This record concerns one TCR beta chain sequence. Distinct nucleotide sequences in the sample also encode this CDR3. This entry belongs to a study of Tregs in tolerant kidney transplant recipients. Some clones are missing from TCRdb's copy, which holds only in-frame ones; the method was immunoSEQ multiplex PCR. The top ten clones hold around 0.6% of a sample with more than 90,000 clones, roughly 93% of them seen once. V dropped 1 base and J dropped 4; count of bases not matched to a gene: 1. CDR3 length equals 14 residues. CDR1 and CDR2 from the germline V gene are SGHNT and YENEEA. The TCR originated in a human donor in good health. The sample consisted of CD4+ T cells from blood. The chain uses TRBV11-3 and TRBJ2-3, with 8 bases lining up with TRBD1. The CDR3 DNA sequence: TGTGCCAGCAGCTTAGGACAGGGGCCAGATACGCAGTATTTT. Translating it yields CASSLGQGPDTQYF. The entire variable domain, with the rest obtained from reference TRBV11-3 and TRBJ2-3, is as follows: EAGVVQSPRYKIIEKKQPVAFWCNPISGHNTLYWYLQNLGQGPELLIRYENEEAVDDSQLPKDRFSAERLKGVDSTLKIQPAELGDSAVYLCASSLGQGPDTQYFGPGTRLTVL.